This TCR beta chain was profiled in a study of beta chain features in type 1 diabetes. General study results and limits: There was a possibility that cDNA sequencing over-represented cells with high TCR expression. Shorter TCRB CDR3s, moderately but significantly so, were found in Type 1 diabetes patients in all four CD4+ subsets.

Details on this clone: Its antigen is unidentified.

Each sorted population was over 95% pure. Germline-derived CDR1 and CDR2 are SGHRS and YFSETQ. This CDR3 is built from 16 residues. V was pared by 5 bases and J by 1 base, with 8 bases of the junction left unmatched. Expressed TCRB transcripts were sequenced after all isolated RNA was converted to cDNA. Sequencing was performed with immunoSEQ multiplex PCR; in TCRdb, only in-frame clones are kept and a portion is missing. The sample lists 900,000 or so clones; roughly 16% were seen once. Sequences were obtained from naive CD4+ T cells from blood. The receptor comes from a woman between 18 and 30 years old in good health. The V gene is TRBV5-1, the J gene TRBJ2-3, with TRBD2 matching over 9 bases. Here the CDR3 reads CASRLEAGGGTDTQYF. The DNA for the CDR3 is TGCGCCAGCAGGCTTGAAGCGGGAGGAGGCACAGATACGCAGTATTTT. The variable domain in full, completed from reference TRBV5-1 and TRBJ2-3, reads KAGVTQTPRYLIKTRGQQVTLSCSPISGHRSVSWYQQTPGQGLQFLFEYFSETQRNKGNFPGRFSGRQFSNSRSEMNVSTLELGDSALYLCASRLEAGGGTDTQYFGPGTRLTVL.